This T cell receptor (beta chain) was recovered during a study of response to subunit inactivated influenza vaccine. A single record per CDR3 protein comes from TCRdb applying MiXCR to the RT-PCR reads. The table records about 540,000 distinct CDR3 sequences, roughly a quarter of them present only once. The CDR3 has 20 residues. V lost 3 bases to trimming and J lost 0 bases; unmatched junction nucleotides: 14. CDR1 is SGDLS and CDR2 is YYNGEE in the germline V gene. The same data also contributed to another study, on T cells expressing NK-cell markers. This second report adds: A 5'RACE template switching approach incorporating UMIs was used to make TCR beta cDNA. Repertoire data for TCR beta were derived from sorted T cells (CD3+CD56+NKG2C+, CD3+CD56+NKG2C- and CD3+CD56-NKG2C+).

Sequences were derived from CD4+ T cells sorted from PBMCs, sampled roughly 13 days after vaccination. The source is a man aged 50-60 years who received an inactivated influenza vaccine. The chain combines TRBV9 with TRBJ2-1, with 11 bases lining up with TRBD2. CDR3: CASSDKETSGGLSSYNEQFF. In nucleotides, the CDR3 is TGTGCCAGCAGCGACAAAGAAACTAGCGGGGGTCTAAGCTCCTACAATGAGCAGTTCTTC.